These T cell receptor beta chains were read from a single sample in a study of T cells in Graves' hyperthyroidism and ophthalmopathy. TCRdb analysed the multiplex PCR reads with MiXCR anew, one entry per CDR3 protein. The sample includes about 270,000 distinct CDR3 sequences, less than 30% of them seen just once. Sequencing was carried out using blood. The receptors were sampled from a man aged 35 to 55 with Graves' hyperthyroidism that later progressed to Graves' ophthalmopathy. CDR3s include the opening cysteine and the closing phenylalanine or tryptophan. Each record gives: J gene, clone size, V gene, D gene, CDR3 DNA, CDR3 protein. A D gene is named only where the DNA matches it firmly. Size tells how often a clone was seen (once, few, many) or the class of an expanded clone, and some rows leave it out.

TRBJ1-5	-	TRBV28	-	TGTGCCAGCAGTCCGTATCGGGGCAATCAGCCCCAGCATTTT	CASSPYRGNQPQHF
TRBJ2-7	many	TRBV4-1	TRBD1	TGCGCCAGCAGTATGGGACAGGGAAACTACGAGCAGTACTTC	CASSMGQGNYEQYF
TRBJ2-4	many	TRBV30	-	TGTGCCTGGGCCGAGGGGGATTTAAACATTCAGTACTTC	CAWAEGDLNIQYF
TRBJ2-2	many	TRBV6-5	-	TGTGCCAGCAGTTACGCCCCGGGAGGGGAGCTGTTTTTT	CASSYAPGGELFF
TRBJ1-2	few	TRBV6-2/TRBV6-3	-	TGTGCCAGCAGGCCATCCAACTATGGCTACACCTTC	CASRPSNYGYTF
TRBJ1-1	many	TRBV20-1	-	TGCAGTGCCGAGGGCAGGGGGAACACTGAAGCTTTCTTT	CSAEGRGNTEAFF
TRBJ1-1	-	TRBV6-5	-	TGTGCCAGCAGTTACAGTGCCAGGGTGAACACTGAAGCTTTCTTT	CASSYSARVNTEAFF
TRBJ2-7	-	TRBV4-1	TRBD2	TGCGCCAGCAGCCAAGCCACTAGCGGGAGTTGGGCCCCGGTCGAGCAGTACTTC	CASSQATSGSWAPVEQYF
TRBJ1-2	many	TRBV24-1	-	TGTGCCACCAGTGACCCCCTAGTCCCCTATGGCTACACCTTC	CATSDPLVPYGYTF
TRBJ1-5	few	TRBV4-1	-	TGCGCCAGCAGCCCGGACAGTGGGTTGAGCAATCAGCCCCAGCATTTT	CASSPDSGLSNQPQHF
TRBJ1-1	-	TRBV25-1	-	TGTGCCAGCAGTGAATACGGAACTGAAGCTTTCTTT	CASSEYGTEAFF
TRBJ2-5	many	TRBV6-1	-	TGTGCCAGCAGTCGACTAGGACGCGAGACCCAGTACTTC	CASSRLGRETQYF
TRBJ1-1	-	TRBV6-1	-	TGTGCCAGCGATGCCGGGGCGGCCACTGAAGCTTTCTTT	CASDAGAATEAFF
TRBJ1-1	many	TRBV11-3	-	TGTGCCAGCAGCAACCCAAATACAGAGAACACTGAAGCTTTCTTT	CASSNPNTENTEAFF
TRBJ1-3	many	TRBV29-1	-	TGCAGCGCCGTAGGGTCTGGAAACACCATATATTTT	CSAVGSGNTIYF
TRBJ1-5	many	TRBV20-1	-	TGCAGTGCTCCCCCCAGTGGGTATAGCAATCAGCCCCAGCATTTT	CSAPPSGYSNQPQHF
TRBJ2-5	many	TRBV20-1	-	TGCAGTGCTCGGGTAGGCTCGGAGACCCAGTACTTC	CSARVGSETQYF
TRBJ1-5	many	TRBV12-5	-	TGTGCTAGTGGTTTGGAATATCAGCCCCAGCATTTT	CASGLEYQPQHF
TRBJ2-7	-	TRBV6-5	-	TGTGCCAGCAGTTACTCGCATGCCTACGAGCAGTACTTC	CASSYSHAYEQYF
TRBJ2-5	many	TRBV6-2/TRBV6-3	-	TGTGCCAGCAGTTGGCCTGGCGTACCTTCAGAGACCCAGTACTTC	CASSWPGVPSETQYF
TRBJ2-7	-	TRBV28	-	TGTGCCAGCAGCAAACGAGGGCGTGGCAGCTCCTACGAGCAGTACTTC	CASSKRGRGSSYEQYF
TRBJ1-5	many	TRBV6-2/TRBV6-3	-	TGTGCCAGCAGTTCGACGACGGAGAATCAGCCCCAGCATTTT	CASSSTTENQPQHF
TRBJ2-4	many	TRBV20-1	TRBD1	TGCAGTGCTACGGGACAGCAAAACATTCAGTACTTC	CSATGQQNIQYF
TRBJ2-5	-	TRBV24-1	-	TGTGCCACCAGTGACCCCCGGGCAGGGTCGCAAGAGACCCAGTACTTC	CATSDPRAGSQETQYF
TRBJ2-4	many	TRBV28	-	TGTGCCAGCAGTTCCCCCAGGGGAAATTCTTATGACATTCAGTACTTC	CASSSPRGNSYDIQYF
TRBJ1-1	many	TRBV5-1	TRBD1	TGCGCCAGCAGGGAGGACAGGAGTGAAGCTTTCTTT	CASREDRSEAFF
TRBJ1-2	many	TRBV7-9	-	TGTGCCAGCAGCTCGCCAGGGACCTTAAACTATGGCTACACCTTC	CASSSPGTLNYGYTF
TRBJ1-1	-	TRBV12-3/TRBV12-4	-	TGTGCCAGCAGTTTCCTGCCCGACTCCTCCGGGACCACTGAAGCTTTCTTT	CASSFLPDSSGTTEAFF
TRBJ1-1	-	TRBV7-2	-	TGTGCCAGCAGCTTAGAACCCCACACTGAAGCTTTCTTT	CASSLEPHTEAFF
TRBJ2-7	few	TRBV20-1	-	TGCAGTGCTAGGTTGTCGGGGGATGAATACGCCGAGCAGTACTTC	CSARLSGDEYAEQYF
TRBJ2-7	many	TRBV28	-	TGTGCCAGCAGTTTGGGGAGGCCCTACGAGCAGTACTTC	CASSLGRPYEQYF
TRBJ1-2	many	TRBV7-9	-	TGTGCCAGCAGCCTGGTGGGGGTTGACCCCTATGGCTACACCTTC	CASSLVGVDPYGYTF
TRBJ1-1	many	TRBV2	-	TGTGCCAGCAGTGAAGGGTCCTGGGCACTTGAAGCTTTCTTT	CASSEGSWALEAFF
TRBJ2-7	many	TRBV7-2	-	TGTGCCAGCAGCCGCCATTGGGAAGCCTACGAGCAGTACTTC	CASSRHWEAYEQYF
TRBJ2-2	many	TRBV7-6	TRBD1	TGTGCCAGCAGCTCTCGGACAGGGCTTGCCCGGGAGCTGTTTTTT	CASSSRTGLARELFF
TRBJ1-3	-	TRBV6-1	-	TGTGCCAGCACCGCTGGAAACACCATATATTTT	CASTAGNTIYF
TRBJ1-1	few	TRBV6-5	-	TGTGCCAGCAGTTGGGCAGGACAAAACACTGAAGCTTTCTTT	CASSWAGQNTEAFF
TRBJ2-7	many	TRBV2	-	TGTGCCAGCAGTGAAGAAGGAGGAGGATTCTCCCACGAGCAGTACTTC	CASSEEGGGFSHEQYF
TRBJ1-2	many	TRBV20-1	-	TGCAGTGCTAGAGCCGTGGACAGCGCTAACTATGGCTACACCTTC	CSARAVDSANYGYTF
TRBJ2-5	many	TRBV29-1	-	TGCAGCGTTGGATCAGCAGGGACACAAGAGACCCAGTACTTC	CSVGSAGTQETQYF
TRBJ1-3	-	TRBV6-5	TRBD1	TGTGCCAGCAGTTCACAGGGGTACGGGAGAAACACCATATATTTT	CASSSQGYGRNTIYF
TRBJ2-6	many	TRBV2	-	TGTGCCGTTCCGAGGGGTCTCTCTGGGGCCAACGTCCTGACTTTC	CAVPRGLSGANVLTF
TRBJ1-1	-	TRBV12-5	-	TGTGCTAGTGGTTTGGTTCCAGAACTGAACACTGAAGCTTTCTTT	CASGLVPELNTEAFF
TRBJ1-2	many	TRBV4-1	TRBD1	TGCGCCAGCAACCAGGGGGGACAGGGGGACTATGGCTACACCTTC	CASNQGGQGDYGYTF
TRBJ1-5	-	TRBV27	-	TGTGCCAGCGGGGGGGGGTATAGCAATCAGCCCCAGCATTTT	CASGGGYSNQPQHF
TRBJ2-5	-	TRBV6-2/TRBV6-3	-	TGTGCCAGCAGTGCTCTCCCCCAAGAGACCCAGTACTTC	CASSALPQETQYF
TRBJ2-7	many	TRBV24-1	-	TGTGCCACCAGTGACAGCCGGCGGACCTACGAGCAGTACTTC	CATSDSRRTYEQYF
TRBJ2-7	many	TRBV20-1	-	TGCAGTGCTAGCCAGTCAGGATCCTACGAGCAGTACTTC	CSASQSGSYEQYF
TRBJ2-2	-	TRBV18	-	TGTGCCAGCTCACCGTTTGACAGCACCGGGGAGCTGTTTTTT	CASSPFDSTGELFF
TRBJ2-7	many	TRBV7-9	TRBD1	TGTGCCAGCATCCTGTTGACAGGGCCCGAGCAGTACTTC	CASILLTGPEQYF
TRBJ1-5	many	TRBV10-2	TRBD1	TGCGCCAGCAGCAGACAGGGTGACGGTCAGCCCCAGCATTTT	CASSRQGDGQPQHF
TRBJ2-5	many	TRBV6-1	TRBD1	TGTCCGGACAGGGTAGTGGAGACCCAGTACTTC	CPDRVVETQYF
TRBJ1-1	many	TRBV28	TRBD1	TGTGCCAGCAGACGTAGGGACAGCCTGAACACTGAAGCTTTCTTT	CASRRRDSLNTEAFF
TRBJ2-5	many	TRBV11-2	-	TGTGCCAGCAGCTTAGCGCAGGGGTTGAAGACCCAGTACTTC	CASSLAQGLKTQYF
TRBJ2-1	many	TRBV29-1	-	TGCAGCGTTGTATGGCTAGCGCCCTACAATGAGCAGTTCTTC	CSVVWLAPYNEQFF
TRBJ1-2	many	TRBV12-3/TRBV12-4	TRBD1	TGTGCCAGCAGGGGGACAGGGGAACGCTATGGCTACACCTTC	CASRGTGERYGYTF
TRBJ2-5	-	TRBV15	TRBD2	TGTGCCACCAGCAGGCGACTAGCGGGAGGGGATGAGACCCAGTACTTC	CATSRRLAGGDETQYF
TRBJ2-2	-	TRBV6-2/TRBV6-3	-	TGTGCCAGCAGTGTACCGAGCACCGGGGAGCTGTTTTTT	CASSVPSTGELFF
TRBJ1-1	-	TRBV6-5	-	TGTGCCAGCAGTTACGGGGGGGGTGGACGCACTGAAGCTTTCTTT	CASSYGGGGRTEAFF
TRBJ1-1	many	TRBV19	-	TGTGCCAGTAGACAGGGCACTGAAGCTTTCTTT	CASRQGTEAFF